The 3 T cell receptor beta chains given below trace back to one sample, sequenced in a study of immune cell composition in non-small cell lung cancer. The table came from immunoSEQ multiplex PCR; TCRdb's copy has only in-frame clones and leaves some out. The sample contains about 7,600 clones, about 78% of which appear only once. Sequencing input: lung tumor tissue. The receptor set was obtained from a human donor with non-small cell lung cancer.

The V and J genes are TRBV19 and TRBJ2-7, with a weak D call TRBD1 (6 bases). CDR1 is LNHDA, CDR2 SQIVND, per germline (reference sequence). The CDR3 is made up of 13 amino acids. V shed 4 bases and J shed 3 bases, with 10 bases lying between them. The CDR3 bases are TGTGCCAGTAGTACGGGACACCTCTACGAGCAGTACTTC. This encodes CASSTGHLYEQYF.

This clone was picked up one time. The chain employs TRBV10-3 and TRBJ2-5, with 10 bases that match TRBD1. J gave up 3 bases and V 10 bases, and 11 bases lay outside the gene matches. The CDR3 is 15 residues long. Germline-derived CDR1 and CDR2 are ENHRY and SYGVKD. CDR3 loop: CASRRAGTGEETQYF. In DNA, the CDR3 is TGTGCCAGCAGGCGGGCCGGGACAGGGGAAGAGACCCAGTACTTC.

The chain uses TRBV6-5 and TRBJ1-1; D possibly corresponds to TRBD1 (6 bases). Trimming stripped 4 bases from V and 0 bases from J, with 12 bases between. This CDR3 comprises 15 residues. Germline V gives CDR1 MNHEY, CDR2 SVGAGI. CDR3 sequence (DNA): TGTGCCAGCAGTTCCCGGGACACCATGAACACTGAAGCTTTCTTT. Translation: CASSSRDTMNTEAFF.